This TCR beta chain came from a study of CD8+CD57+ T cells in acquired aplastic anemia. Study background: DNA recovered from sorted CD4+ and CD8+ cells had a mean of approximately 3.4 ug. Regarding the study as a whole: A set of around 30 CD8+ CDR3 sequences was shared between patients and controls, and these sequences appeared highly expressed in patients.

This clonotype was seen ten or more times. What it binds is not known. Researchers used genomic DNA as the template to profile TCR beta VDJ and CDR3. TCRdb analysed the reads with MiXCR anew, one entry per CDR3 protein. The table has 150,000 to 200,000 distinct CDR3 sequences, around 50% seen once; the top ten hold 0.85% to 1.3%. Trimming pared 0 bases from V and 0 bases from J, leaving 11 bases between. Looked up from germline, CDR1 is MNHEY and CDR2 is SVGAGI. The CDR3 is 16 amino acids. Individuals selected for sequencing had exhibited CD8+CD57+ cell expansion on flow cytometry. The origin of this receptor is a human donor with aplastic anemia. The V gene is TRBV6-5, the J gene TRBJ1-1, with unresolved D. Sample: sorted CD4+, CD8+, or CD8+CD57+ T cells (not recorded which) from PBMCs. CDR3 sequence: CASSYSIRALNTEAFF. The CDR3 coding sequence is TGTGCCAGCAGTTACTCGATCCGGGCGTTGAACACTGAAGCTTTCTTT.